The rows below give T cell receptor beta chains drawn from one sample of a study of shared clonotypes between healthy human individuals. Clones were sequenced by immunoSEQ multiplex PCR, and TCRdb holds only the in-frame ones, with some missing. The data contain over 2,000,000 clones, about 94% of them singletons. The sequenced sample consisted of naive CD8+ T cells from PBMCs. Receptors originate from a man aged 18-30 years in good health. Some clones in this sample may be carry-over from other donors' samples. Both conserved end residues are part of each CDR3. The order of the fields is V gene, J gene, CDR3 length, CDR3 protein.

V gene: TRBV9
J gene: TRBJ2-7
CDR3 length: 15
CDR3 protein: CASSPWGQGDYEQYF

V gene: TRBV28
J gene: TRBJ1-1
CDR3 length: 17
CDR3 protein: CASSLRRPRVFDTEAFF

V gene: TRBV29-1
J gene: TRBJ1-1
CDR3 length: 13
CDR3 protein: CSVGLGGDTEAFF

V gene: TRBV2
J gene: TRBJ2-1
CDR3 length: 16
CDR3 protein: CASRVSGTRTYNEQFF

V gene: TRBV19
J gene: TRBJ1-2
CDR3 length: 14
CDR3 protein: CASSSRGTNYGYTF

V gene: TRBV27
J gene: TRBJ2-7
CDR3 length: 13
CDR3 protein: CASSFQGAGEQYF

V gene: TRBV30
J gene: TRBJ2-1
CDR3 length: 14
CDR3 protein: CAWSRGSSYNEQFF

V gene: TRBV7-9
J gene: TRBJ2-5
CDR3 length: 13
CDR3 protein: CASSWDIQETQYF

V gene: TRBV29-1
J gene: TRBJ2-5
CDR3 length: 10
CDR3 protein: CSVRWETQYF

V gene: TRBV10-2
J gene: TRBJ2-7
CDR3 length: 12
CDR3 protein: CASKQGGGEQYF

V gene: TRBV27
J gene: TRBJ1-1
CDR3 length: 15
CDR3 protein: CASSLRNRLNTEAFF

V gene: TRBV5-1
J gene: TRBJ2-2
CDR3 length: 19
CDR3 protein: CASSPRAGTRTYNTGELFF

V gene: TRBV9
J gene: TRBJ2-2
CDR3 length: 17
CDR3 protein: CASSVEGGWGNTGELFF

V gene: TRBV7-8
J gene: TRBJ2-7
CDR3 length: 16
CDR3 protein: CASSSNVPGLGVEQYF

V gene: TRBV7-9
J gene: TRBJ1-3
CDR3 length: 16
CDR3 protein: CASSFGGLRSGNTIYF

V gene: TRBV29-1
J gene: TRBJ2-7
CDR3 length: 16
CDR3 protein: CSVEQATDLISYEQYF

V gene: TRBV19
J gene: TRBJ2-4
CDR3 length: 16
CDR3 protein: CASSIGRGRAKNIQYF

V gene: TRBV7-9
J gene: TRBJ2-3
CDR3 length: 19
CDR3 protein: CASSFLMLLAGSGTDTQYF

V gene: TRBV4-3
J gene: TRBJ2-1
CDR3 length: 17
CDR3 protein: CASSPRLAGEHYNEQFF

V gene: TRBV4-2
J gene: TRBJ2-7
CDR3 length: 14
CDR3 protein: CASRKLAVDYEQYF

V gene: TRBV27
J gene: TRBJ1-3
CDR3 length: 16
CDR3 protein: CASSMGPANSGNTIYF

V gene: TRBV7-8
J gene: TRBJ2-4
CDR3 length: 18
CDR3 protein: CASSPFRWDLRAKNIQYF

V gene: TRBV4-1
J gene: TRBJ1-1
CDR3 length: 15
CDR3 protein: CASSQDGGINTEAFF

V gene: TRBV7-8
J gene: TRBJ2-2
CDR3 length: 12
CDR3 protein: CASSLGAGELFF

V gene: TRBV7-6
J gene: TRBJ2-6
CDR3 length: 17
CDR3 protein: CASSPDRVRSGANVLTF

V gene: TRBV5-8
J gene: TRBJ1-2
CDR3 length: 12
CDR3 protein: CASSLLGPGYTF

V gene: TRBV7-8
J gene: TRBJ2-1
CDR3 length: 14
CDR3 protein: CASSALSGGTEQFF

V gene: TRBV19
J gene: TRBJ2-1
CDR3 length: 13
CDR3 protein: CASSIPGNNEQFF

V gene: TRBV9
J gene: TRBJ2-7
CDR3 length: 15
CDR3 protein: CASSPGQGVSYEQYF

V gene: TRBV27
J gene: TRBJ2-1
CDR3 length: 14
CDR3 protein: CASSEGGPYNEQFF

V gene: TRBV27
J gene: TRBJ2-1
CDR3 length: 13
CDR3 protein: CASSLGGLNEQFF

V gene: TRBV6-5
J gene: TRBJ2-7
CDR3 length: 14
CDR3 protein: CASGYSGPASEQYF

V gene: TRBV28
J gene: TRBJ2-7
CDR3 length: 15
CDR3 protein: CASTLLAGGPSEQYF

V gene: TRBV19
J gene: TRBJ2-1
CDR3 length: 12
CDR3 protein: CASSTLGHAAFF

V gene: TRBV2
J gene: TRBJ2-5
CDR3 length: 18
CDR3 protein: CASSVGDGLGWSQETQYF

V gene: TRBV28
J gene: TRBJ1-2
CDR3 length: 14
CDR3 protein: CASNPPGFNYGYTF

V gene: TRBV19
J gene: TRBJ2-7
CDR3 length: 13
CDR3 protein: CASSIDIRYEQYF

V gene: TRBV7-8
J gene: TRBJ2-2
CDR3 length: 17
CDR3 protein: CASSRTSGRIHPGELFF

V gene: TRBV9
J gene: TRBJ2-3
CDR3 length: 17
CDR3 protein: CASSVGGTSRITDTQYF

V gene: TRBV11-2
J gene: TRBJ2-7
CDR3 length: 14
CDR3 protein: CASSLNGPLREQYF

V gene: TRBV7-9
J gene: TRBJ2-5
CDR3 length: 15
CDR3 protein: CASSLVAGVAETQYF

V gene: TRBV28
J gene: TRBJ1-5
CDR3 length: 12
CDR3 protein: CASSPQGWPQHF

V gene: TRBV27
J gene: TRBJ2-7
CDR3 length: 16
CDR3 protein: CASAVLGARGFGEQYF

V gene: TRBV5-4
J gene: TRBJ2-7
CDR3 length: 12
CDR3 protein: CAYRLAGYEQYF

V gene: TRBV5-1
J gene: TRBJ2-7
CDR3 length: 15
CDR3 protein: CASSLGWGTSYEQYF

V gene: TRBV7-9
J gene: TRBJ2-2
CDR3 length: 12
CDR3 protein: CARDFITGELFF